This T cell receptor (beta chain) derives from a study of cytomegalovirus exposure and HLA in healthy donors. Study background: The roughly 110 validation repertoires were reported in a later analysis to have been generated on the same platform as the roughly 720 first-cohort repertoires. Study-wide results and caveats: Three of the chains that were CMV-associated were confirmed in vitro to be specific for CMV antigens.

Method: immunoSEQ multiplex PCR; TCRdb's copy keeps in-frame clones and lacks some. The sample includes 200,000 or so clones, around 83% seen only once; the top ten take around an eighth. Notes on this clone: Its antigen is unknown.

The source is a woman in her 30s in good health and CMV-seropositive. Sequencing input: PBMCs.

CDR3 DNA sequence: TGTGCCACCAGCAGAGTAGTAGATACGGAGCAGTACTTC. Amino acids: CATSRVVDTEQYF. The chain combines TRBV15 with TRBJ2-7; the D is unclear. Per germline, CDR1 LNHNV and CDR2 YYDKDF (reference sequence). V shed 1 base and J shed 7 bases, with 11 bases lying between them. The length of the CDR3 is 13 residues.